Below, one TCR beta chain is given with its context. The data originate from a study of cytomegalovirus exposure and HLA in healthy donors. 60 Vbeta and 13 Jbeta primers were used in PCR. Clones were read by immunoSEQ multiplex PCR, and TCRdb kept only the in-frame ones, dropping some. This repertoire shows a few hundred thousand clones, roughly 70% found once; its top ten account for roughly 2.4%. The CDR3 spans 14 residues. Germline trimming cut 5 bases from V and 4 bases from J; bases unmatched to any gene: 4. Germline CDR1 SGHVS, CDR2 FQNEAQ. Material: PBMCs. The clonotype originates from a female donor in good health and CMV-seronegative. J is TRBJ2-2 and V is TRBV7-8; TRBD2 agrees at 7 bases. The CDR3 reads CASSRGGSTGELFF. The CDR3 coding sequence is TGTGCCAGCAGCCGCGGGGGTTCCACCGGGGAGCTGTTTTTT.